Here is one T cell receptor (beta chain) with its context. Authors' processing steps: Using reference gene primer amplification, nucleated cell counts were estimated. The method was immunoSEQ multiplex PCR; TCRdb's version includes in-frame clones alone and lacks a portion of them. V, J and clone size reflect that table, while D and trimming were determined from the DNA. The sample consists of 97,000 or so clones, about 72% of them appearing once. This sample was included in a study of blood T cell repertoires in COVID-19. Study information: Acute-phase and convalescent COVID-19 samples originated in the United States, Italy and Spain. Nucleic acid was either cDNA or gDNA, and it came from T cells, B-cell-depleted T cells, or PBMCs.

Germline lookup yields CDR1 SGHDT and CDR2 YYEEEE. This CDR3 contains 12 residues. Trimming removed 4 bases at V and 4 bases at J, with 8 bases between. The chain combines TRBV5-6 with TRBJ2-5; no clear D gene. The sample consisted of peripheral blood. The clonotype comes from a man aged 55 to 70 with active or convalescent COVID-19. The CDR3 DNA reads TGTGCCAGCAGCACCTATGGAGAGACCCAGTACTTC. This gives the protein CASSTYGETQYF.